This T cell receptor beta chain was obtained from a study of control samples from healthy donors and cancer patients. The assay was immunoSEQ multiplex PCR, and TCRdb's table has in-frame clones only and misses some. The data contain fewer than 200,000 clones, roughly 94% of them singletons. Germline CDR1 SGHRS, CDR2 YFSETQ. This CDR3 region has 12 residues. V was trimmed by 5 bases and J by 5 bases, leaving 8 bases between them. The sample comprised PBMCs. The sequence derives from a man in his fifties or sixties with colorectal cancer. V usage is TRBV5-1 and J usage is TRBJ2-1, with D unclear. In DNA, the CDR3 is TGCGCCAGCAGGCCCCGGGACAATGAGCAGTTCTTC. This codes for CASRPRDNEQFF.